The rows below give T cell receptor beta chains drawn from one sample of a study of blood T cell repertoires in COVID-19. Assay: immunoSEQ multiplex PCR; the TCRdb copy retains only in-frame clones and omits some. Among fewer than 350,000 clones listed, approximately 91% were seen once. Source material: PBMCs or T cells enriched from blood (not recorded which). The receptors originated from a woman between 35 and 50 years old with acute COVID-19. CDR3s include the opening cysteine and the closing phenylalanine or tryptophan. The D gene is left open where the match is weak. Some rows mark clone size as missing; the rest say once, few, many or name a class of expanded clone.

abundance	v_gene	d_gene	j_gene	CDR3aa	CDR3nt
-	TRBV6-1	-	TRBJ2-1	CASSERYGEQFF	TGTGCCAGCAGTGAAAGATACGGTGAGCAGTTCTTC
-	TRBV18	TRBD1	TRBJ2-3	CASSPLETGEVSDTQYF	TGTGCCAGCTCACCCCTCGAGACAGGGGAGGTCTCAGATACGCAGTATTTT
-	TRBV7-7	-	TRBJ2-5	CASSLGPKETQYF	TGTGCTAGCAGCCTGGGGCCTAAAGAGACCCAGTACTTC
-	TRBV19	TRBD2	TRBJ2-5	CASSIGTSGRSETQYF	TGTGCCAGTAGTATCGGGACTAGCGGCCGATCGGAGACCCAGTACTTC
once	TRBV6-1	-	TRBJ2-7	CASSRQGKSSYEQYF	TGTGCCAGCAGCAGGCAGGGAAAATCATCCTACGAGCAGTACTTC
-	TRBV5-1	-	TRBJ1-2	CASSPTGLTNYGYTF	TGCGCCAGCAGCCCCACAGGGTTGACTAACTATGGCTACACCTTC
-	TRBV7-2	TRBD2	TRBJ2-1	CASSLALPGLAGDNEQFF	TGTGCCAGCAGCTTAGCGCTTCCGGGACTAGCGGGAGACAATGAGCAGTTCTTC
-	TRBV2	-	TRBJ2-5	CASKQGGVGRETQYF	TGTGCCAGCAAACAGGGTGGGGTAGGCCGAGAGACCCAGTACTTC
-	TRBV14	-	TRBJ2-1	CASSPLANTNEQFF	TGTGCCAGCAGCCCATTAGCGAATACAAATGAGCAGTTCTTC
-	TRBV4-1	TRBD1	TRBJ1-3	CASSQTGAGNTIYF	TGCGCCAGCAGCCAGACAGGGGCTGGAAACACCATATATTTT
-	TRBV6-5	TRBD1	TRBJ2-7	CASTLGGTGVYEQYF	TGTGCCAGCACCCTAGGGGGGACAGGGGTTTACGAGCAGTACTTC
-	TRBV9	TRBD2	TRBJ2-2	CASSVGGLAGTGELFF	TGTGCCAGCAGCGTAGGGGGACTAGCGGGGACCGGGGAGCTGTTTTTT
-	TRBV6-5	TRBD1	TRBJ2-7	CASSISGGEEQYF	TGTGCCAGCAGTATATCAGGGGGCGAAGAGCAGTACTTC
-	TRBV5-6	TRBD2	TRBJ2-1	CASSFWTSGKYNEQFF	TGTGCCAGCAGCTTCTGGACTAGCGGGAAGTACAATGAGCAGTTCTTC
-	TRBV27	TRBD1	TRBJ1-1	CASSFTTSGGTEAFF	TGTGCCAGCAGTTTTACAACCTCAGGGGGTACTGAAGCTTTCTTT
-	TRBV5-8	TRBD1	TRBJ2-2	CASLQGARTGELFF	TGTGCCAGTTTACAGGGGGCAAGGACCGGGGAGCTGTTTTTT
-	TRBV12-3/TRBV12-4	-	TRBJ2-3	CASTWTGTDTQYF	TGTGCCAGCACCTGGACTGGCACAGATACGCAGTATTTT
-	TRBV27	TRBD1	TRBJ1-2	CASSLSSMDRGPYGYTF	TGTGCCAGCAGTTTATCCTCTATGGACAGGGGGCCCTATGGCTACACCTTC
-	TRBV4-2	TRBD1	TRBJ2-1	CASSLRQGSDNEQFF	TGTGCCAGCAGCCTCCGACAGGGTAGCGACAATGAGCAGTTCTTC